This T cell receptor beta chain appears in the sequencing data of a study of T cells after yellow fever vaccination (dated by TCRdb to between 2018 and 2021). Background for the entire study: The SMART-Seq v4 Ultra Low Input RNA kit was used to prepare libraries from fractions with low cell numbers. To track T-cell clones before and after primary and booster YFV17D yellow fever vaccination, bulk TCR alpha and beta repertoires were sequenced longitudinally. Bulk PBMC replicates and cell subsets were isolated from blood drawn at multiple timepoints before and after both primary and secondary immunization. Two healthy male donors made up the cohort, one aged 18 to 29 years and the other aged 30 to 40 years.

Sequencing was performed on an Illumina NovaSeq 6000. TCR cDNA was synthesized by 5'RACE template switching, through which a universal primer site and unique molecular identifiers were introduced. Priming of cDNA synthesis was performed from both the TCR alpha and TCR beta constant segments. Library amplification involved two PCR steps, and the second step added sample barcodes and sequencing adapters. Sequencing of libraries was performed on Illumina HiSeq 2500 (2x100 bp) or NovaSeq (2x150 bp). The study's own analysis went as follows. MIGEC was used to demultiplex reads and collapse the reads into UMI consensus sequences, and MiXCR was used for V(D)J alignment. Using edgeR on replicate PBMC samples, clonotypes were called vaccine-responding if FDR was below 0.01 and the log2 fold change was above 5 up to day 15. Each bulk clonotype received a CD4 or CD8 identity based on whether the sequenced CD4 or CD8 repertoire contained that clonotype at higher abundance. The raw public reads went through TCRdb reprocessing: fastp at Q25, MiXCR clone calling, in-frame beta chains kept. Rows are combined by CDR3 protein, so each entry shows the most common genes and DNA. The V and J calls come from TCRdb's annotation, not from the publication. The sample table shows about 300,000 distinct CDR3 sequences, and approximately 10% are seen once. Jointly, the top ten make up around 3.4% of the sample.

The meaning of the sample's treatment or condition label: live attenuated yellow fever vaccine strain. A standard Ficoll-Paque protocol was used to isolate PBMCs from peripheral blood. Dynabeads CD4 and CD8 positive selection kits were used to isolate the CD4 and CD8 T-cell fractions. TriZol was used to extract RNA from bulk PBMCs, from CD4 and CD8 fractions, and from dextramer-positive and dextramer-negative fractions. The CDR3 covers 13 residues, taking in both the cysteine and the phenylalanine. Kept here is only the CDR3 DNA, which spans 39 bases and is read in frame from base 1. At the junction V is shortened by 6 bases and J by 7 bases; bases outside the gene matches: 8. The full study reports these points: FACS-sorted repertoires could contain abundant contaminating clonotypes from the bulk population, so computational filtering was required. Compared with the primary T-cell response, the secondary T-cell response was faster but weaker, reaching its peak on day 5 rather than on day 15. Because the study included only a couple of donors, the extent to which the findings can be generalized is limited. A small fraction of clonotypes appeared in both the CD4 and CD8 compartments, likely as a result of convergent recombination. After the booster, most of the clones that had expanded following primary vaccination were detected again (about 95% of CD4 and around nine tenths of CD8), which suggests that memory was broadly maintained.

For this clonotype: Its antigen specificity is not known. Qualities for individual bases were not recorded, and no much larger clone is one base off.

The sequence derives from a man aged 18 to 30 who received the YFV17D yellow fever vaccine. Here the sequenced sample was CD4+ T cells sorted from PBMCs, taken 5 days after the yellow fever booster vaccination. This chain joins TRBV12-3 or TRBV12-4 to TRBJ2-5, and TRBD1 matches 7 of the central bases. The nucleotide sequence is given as TGTGCCAGCAGCTTGGACAGGAAGGGGACCCAGTACTTC. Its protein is CASSLDRKGTQYF.